Listed below are T cell receptor beta chains from one sample, sequenced in a study of blood T cell repertoires in COVID-19. Assay used: immunoSEQ multiplex PCR; TCRdb lists only in-frame clones, some missing. The sample has around 70,000 clones, around 87% seen once; the top ten hold 6.5% to 8%. Material for sequencing was peripheral blood. The origin of the receptors is a man aged 50 to 60 with active COVID-19. Each CDR3 is given with its conserved first and last residue. A D gene is named only where the DNA matches it firmly.

>TRBD1|TRBJ2-1|TRBV19
CASSGGGTGDNEQFF
>.|TRBJ2-1|TRBV5-4
CASSFPTTNNEQFF
>TRBD1|TRBJ2-7|TRBV30
CAWSAGTGDYEQYF
>.|TRBJ2-2|TRBV11-2
CASSLVTGTNTGELFF
>.|TRBJ1-5|TRBV19
CASRTGNGARQPQHF
>.|TRBJ1-1|TRBV12-3/TRBV12-4
CASSFGLGEAFF
>TRBD1|TRBJ1-1|TRBV3-1/TRBV3-2
CASRRDRAANTEAFF
>.|TRBJ2-1|TRBV19
CASSRGNEQFF
>.|TRBJ1-2|TRBV2
CASSVQEYYGYTF
>.|TRBJ2-1|TRBV9
CASSVATRHNEQFF
>TRBD2|TRBJ2-3|TRBV7-9
CASSPRGLAGDGADTQYF
>TRBD1|TRBJ1-4|TRBV19
CASSIAGTVKEKLFF
>.|TRBJ1-1|TRBV11-3
CASSLDGSRTVIFF
>.|TRBJ1-2|TRBV6-5
CASSYSSGLNYGYTF
>.|TRBJ1-2|TRBV19
CASSRPGEGENGYTF
>TRBD1|TRBJ2-7|TRBV7-9
CASSLLGVTGGYEQYF
>.|TRBJ1-1|TRBV19
CASSSPHRDMNTEAFF
>TRBD2|TRBJ2-1|TRBV27
CASSLRTSGRTYNEQFF
>.|TRBJ1-5|TRBV19
CASSMRDSNQPQHF
>TRBD1|TRBJ1-3|TRBV5-4
CASSSDPGTGRNTIYF
>TRBD2|TRBJ2-2|TRBV30
CAWSGLAGSANTGELFF
>TRBD1|TRBJ2-7|TRBV15
CATSRDSPGGSPGEQYF